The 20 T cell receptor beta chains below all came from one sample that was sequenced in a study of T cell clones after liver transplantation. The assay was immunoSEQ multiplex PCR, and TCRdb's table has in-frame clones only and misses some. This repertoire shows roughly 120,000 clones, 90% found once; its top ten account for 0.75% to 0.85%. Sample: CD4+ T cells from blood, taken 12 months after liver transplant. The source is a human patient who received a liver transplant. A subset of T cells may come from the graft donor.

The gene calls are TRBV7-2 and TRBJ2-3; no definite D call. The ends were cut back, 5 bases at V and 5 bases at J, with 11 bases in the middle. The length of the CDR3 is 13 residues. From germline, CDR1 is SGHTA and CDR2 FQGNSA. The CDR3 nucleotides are TGTGCCAGCAGCCCTCGCCTCCGAGATACGCAGTATTTT. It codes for CASSPRLRDTQYF.

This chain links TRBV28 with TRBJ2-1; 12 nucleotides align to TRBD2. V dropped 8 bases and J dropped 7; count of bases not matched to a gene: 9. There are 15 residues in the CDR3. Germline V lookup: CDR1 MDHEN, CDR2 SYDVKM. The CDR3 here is CASLLLAGGGNEQFF. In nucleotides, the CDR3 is TGTGCCAGCCTTCTCCTAGCGGGAGGGGGGAATGAGCAGTTCTTC.

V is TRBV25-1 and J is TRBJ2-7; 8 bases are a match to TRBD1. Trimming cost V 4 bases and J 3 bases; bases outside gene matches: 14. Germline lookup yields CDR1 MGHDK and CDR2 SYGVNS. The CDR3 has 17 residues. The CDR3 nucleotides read TGTGCCAGCAGTGGTAGGACAGGGACAAGGATAGGCTACGAGCAGTACTTC. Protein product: CASSGRTGTRIGYEQYF.

This CDR3 reads CAWGNFQETQYF. CDR3 in DNA: TGTGCCTGGGGGAACTTCCAAGAGACCCAGTACTTC. V is TRBV30 and J is TRBJ2-5; D is unresolved. The CDR3 is 12 residues long. Germline V CDR1 and CDR2: GTSNPN, SVGIG (reference sequence). V gave up 5 bases and J gave up 1 base, with 8 bases separating them.

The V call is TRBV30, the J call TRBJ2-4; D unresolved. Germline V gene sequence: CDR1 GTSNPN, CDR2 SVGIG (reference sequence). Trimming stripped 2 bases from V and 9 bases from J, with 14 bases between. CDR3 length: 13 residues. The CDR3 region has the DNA TGTGCCTGGAGTCCTTTCATATACGGCATTCAGTACTTC. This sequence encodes CAWSPFIYGIQYF.

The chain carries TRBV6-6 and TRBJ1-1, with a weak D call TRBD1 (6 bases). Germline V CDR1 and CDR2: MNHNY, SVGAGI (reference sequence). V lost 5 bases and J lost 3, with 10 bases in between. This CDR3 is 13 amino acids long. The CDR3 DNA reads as TGTGCCAGCAGTACTAGGACAGACACTGAAGCTTTCTTT. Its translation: CASSTRTDTEAFF.

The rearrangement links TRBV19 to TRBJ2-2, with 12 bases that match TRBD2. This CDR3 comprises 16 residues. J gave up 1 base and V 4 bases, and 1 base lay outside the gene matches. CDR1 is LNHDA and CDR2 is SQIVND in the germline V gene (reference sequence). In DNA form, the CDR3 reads TGTGCCAGTAGTAGGACTAGCGGGATGAACACCGGGGAGCTGTTTTTT. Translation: CASSRTSGMNTGELFF.

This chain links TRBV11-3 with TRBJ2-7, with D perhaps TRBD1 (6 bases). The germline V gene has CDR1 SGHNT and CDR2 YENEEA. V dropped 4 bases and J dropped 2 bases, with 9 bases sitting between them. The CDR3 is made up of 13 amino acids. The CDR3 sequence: CASSSQGTYEQYF. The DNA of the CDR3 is TGTGCCAGCAGCTCACAGGGTACCTACGAGCAGTACTTC.

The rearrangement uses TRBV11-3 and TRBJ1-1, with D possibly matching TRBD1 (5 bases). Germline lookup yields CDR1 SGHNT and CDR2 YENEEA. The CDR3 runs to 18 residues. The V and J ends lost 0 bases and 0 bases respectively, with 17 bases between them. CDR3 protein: CASSLDGWGSSMNTEAFF. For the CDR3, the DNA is TGTGCCAGCAGCTTAGATGGTTGGGGCAGCTCCATGAACACTGAAGCTTTCTTT.

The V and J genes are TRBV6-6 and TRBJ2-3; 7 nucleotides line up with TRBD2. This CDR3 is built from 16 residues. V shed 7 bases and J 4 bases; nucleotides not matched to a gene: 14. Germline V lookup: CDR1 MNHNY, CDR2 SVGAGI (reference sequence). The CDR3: CASTDPGGNRADTQYF. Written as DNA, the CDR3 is TGTGCCAGCACCGACCCCGGGGGGAATCGGGCAGATACGCAGTATTTT.

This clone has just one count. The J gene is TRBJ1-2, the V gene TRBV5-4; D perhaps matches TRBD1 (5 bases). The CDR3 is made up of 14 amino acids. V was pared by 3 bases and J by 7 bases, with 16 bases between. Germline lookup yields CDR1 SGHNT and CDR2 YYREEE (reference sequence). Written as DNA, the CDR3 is TGTGCCAGCAGCTCGGATAACGTGAGGGGTGGCTACACCTTC. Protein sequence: CASSSDNVRGGYTF.

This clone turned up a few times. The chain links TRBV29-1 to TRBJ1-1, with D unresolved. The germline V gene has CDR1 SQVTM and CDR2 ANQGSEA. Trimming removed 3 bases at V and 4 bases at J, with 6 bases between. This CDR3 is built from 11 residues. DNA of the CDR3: TGCAGCGTTGATAGGGCCACTGAAGCTTTCTTT. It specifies CSVDRATEAFF. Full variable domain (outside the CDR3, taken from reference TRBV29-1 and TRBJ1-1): SAVISQKPSRDICQRGTSLTIQCQVDSQVTMMFWYRQQPGQSLTLIATANQGSEATYESGFVIDKFPISRPNLTFSTLTVSNMSPEDSSIYLCSVDRATEAFFGQGTRLTVV.

Written as DNA, the CDR3 is TGCGCCAGCAGCGAGCCAGGCGGCGAGCAGTACTTC. Its protein product is CASSEPGGEQYF. The chain recombines TRBV5-1 with TRBJ2-7; D call uncertain. The CDR3 has 12 residues. Per germline, CDR1 SGHRS and CDR2 YFSETQ. The V gene lost 4 bases and the J gene lost 6 bases, with 11 bases spanning the gap.

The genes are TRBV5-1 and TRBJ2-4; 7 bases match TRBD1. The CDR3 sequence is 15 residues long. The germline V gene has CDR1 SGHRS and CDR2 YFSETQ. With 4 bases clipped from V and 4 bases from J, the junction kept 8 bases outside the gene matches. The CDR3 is CASSANRGGKNIQYF. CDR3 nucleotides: TGCGCCAGCAGCGCGAACAGGGGTGGAAAAAACATTCAGTACTTC.

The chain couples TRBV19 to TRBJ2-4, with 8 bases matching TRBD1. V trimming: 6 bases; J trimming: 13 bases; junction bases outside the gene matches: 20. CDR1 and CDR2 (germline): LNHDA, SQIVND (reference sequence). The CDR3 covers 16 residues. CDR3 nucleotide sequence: TGTGCCAGTAGCCTCGGTTGGTCAGGGGGCCTGGCCCACCAGTACTTC. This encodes CASSLGWSGGLAHQYF.

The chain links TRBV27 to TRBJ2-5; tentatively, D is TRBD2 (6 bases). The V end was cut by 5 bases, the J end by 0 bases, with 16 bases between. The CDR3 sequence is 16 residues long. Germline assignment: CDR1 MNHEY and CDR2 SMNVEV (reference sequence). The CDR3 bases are TGTGCCAGCAGTCCCCGCGCTAGCGTCTACCAAGAGACCCAGTACTTC. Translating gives CASSPRASVYQETQYF.

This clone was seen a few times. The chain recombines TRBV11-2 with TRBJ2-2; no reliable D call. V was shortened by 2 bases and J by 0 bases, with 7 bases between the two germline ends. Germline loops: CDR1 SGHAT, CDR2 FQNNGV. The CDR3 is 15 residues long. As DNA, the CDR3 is TGTGCCAGCAGCTTAATACCAACGAACACCGGGGAGCTGTTTTTT. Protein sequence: CASSLIPTNTGELFF.

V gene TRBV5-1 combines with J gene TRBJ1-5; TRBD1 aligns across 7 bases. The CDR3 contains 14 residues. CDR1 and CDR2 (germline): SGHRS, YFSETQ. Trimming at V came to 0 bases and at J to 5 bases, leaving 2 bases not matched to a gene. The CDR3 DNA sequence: TGCGCCAGCAGCTTGGTAGGGGGCGATCAGCCCCAGCATTTT. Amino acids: CASSLVGGDQPQHF.

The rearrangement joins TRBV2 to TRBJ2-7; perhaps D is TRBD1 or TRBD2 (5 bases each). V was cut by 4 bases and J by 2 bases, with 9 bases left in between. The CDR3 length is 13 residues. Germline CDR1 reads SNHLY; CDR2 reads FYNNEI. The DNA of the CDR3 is TGTGCCAGCAGTGGAGGGGAACCCTACGAGCAGTACTTC. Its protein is CASSGGEPYEQYF.

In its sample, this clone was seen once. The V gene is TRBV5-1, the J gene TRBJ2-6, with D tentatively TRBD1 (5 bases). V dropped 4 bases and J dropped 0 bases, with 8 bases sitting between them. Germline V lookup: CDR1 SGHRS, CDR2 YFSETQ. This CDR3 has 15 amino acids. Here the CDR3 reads CASSIDSSGANVLTF. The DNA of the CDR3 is TGCGCCAGCAGCATCGACAGCTCTGGGGCCAACGTCCTGACTTTC.